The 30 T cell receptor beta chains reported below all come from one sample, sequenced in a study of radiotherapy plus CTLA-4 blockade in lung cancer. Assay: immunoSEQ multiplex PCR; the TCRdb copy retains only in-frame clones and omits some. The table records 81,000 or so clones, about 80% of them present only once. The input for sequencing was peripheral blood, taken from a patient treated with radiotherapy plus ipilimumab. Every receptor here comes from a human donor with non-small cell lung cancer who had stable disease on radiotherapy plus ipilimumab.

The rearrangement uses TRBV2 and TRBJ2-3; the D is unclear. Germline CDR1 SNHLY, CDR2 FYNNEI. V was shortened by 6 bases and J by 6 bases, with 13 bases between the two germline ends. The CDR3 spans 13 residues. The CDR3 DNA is TGTGCCAGCAGGGCCCTCCCGGCCGATACGCAGTATTTT. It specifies CASRALPADTQYF.

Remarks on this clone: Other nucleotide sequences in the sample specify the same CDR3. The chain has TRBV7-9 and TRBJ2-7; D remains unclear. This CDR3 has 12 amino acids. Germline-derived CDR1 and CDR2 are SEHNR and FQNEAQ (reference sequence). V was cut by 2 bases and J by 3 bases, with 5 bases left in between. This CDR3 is CASSLSGYEQYF. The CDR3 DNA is TGTGCCAGCAGCTTATCCGGCTACGAGCAGTACTTC.

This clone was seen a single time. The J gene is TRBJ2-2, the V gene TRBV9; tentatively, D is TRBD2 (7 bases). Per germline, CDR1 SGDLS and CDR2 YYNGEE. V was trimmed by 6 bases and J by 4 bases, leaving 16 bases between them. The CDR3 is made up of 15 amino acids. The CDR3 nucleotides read TGTGCCAGCAATGGGGGGGCGGCTAGCACCGGGGAGCTGTTTTTT. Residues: CASNGGAASTGELFF.

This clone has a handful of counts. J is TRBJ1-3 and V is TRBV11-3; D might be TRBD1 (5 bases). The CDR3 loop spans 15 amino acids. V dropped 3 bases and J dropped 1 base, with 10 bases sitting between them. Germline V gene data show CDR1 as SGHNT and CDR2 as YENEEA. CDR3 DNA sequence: TGTGCCAGCAGCTTTCGACCAGGGTCTGGAAACACCATATATTTT. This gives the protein CASSFRPGSGNTIYF.

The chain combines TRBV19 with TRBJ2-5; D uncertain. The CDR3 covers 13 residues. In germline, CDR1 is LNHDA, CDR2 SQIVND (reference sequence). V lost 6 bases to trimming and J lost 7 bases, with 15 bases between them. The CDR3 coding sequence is TGTGCCAGTAGACCAACTTCTCCCGGGACCCAGTACTTC. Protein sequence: CASRPTSPGTQYF.

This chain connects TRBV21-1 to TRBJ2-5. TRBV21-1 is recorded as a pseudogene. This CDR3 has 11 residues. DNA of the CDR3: TGTGCCAGCAGCGTACGATTGGCCCAGTACTTC. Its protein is CASSVRLAQYF.

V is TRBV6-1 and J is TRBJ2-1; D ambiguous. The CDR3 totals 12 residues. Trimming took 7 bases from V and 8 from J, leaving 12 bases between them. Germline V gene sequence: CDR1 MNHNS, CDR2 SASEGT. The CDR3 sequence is CASTLWAYEQFF. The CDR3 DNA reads TGTGCCAGCACCCTCTGGGCATATGAGCAGTTCTTC.

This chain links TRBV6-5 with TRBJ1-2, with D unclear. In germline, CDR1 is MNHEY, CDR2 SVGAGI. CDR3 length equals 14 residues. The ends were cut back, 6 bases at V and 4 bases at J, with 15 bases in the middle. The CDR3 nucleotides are TGTGCCAGCAGCCTCACCGACCAGCTCTATGGCTACACCTTC. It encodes CASSLTDQLYGYTF.

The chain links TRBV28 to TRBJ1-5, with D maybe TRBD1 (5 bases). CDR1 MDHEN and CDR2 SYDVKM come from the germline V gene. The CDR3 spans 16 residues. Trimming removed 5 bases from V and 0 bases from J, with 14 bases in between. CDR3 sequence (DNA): TGTGCCAGCAGTGCTGGGGGGAGGGATAGCAATCAGCCCCAGCATTTT. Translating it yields CASSAGGRDSNQPQHF. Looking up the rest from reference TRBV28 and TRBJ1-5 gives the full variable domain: DVKVTQSSRYLVKRTGEKVFLECVQDMDHENMFWYRQDPGLGLRLIYFSYDVKMKEKGDIPEGYSVSREKKERFSLILESASTNQTSMYLCASSAGGRDSNQPQHFGDGTRLSIL.

The CDR3 bases are TGTGCCAGCAGCTTTCGGGGACTAGCGCTTTACAATGAGCAGTTCTTC. It specifies CASSFRGLALYNEQFF. The rearrangement links TRBV11-2 to TRBJ2-1; 10 bases are shared with TRBD2. V shed 3 bases, J shed 4 bases, and the junction held 6 bases outside the gene matches. This CDR3 has 16 residues. Per the germline V gene, CDR1 is SGHAT and CDR2 is FQNNGV. Full variable domain (rest looked up from reference TRBV11-2 and TRBJ2-1): EAGVAQSPRYKIIEKRQSVAFWCNPISGHATLYWYQQILGQGPKLLIQFQNNGVVDDSQLPKDRFSAERLKGVDSTLKIQPAKLEDSAVYLCASSFRGLALYNEQFFGPGTRLTVL.

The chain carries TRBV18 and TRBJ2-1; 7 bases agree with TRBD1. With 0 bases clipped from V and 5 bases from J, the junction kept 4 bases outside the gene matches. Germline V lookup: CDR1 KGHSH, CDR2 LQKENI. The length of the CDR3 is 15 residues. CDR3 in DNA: TGTGCCAGCTCACCACCGGCCGGGACAGACAATGAGCAGTTCTTC. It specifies CASSPPAGTDNEQFF.

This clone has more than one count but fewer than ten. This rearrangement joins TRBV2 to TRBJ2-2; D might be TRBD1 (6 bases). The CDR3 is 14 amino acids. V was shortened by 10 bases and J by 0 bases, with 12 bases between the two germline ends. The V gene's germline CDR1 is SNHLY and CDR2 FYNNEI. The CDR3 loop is CANKGDANTGELFF. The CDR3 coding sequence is TGTGCCAACAAGGGGGACGCGAACACCGGGGAGCTGTTTTTT. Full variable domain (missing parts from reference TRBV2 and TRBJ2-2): EPEVTQTPSHQVTQMGQEVILRCVPISNHLYFYWYRQILGQKVEFLVSFYNNEISEKSEIFDDQFSVERPDGSNFTLKIRSTKLEDSAMYFCANKGDANTGELFFGEGSRLTVL.

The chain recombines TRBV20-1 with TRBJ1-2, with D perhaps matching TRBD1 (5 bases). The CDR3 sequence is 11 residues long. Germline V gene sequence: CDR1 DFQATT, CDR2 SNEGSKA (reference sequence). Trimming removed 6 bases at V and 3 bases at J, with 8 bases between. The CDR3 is CSAGGDYGYTF. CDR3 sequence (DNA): TGCAGTGCGGGGGGTGACTATGGCTACACCTTC.

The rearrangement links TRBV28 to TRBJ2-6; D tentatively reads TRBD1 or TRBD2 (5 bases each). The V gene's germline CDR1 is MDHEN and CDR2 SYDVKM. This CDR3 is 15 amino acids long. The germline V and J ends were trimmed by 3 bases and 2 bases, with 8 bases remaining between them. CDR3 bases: TGTGCCAGCAGTTTGAGGGGCCCTGGGGCCAACGTCCTGACTTTC. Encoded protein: CASSLRGPGANVLTF.

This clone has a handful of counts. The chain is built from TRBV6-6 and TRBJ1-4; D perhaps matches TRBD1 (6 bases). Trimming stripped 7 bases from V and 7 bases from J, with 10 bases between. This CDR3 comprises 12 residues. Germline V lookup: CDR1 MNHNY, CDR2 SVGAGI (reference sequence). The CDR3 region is CASTRGSEKLFF. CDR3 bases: TGTGCCAGCACCAGGGGAAGTGAAAAACTGTTTTTT.

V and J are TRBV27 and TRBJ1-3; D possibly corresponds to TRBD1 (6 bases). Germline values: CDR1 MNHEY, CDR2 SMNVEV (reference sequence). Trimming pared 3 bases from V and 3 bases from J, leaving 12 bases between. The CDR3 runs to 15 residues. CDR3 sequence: CASSFREGGGNTIYF. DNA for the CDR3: TGTGCCAGCAGTTTCAGGGAAGGGGGTGGAAACACCATATATTTT.

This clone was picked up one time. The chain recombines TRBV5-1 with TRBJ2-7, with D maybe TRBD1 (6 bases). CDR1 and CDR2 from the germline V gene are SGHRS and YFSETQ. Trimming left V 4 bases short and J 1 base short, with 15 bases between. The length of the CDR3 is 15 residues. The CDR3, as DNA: TGCGCCAGCAGCACATCAGGGGTAGTTTCCTACGAGCAGTACTTC. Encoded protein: CASSTSGVVSYEQYF.

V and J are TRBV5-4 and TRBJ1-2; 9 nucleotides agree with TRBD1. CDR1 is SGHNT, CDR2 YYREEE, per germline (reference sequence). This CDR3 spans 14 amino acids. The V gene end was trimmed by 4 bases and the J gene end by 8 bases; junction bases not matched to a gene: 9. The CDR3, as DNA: TGTGCCAGCAGCGACGCGACAGGGGGAAGAGGCTACACCTTC. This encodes CASSDATGGRGYTF. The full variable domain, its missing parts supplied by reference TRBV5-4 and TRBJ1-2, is ETGVTQSPTHLIKTRGQQVTLRCSSQSGHNTVSWYQQALGQGPQFIFQYYREEENGRGNFPPRFSGLQFPNYSSELNVNALELDDSALYLCASSDATGGRGYTFGSGTRLTVV.

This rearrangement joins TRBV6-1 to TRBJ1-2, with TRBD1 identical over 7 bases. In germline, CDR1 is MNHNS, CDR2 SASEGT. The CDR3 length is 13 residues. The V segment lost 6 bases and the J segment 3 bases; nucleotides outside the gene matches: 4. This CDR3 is CASSRGQHYGYTF. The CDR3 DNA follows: TGTGCCAGCAGCCGGGGACAGCACTATGGCTACACCTTC.

CDR3 loop: CAWTKQGFYGYTF. In nucleotides, the CDR3 is TGTGCCTGGACAAAACAGGGTTTCTATGGCTACACCTTC. The gene calls are TRBV30 and TRBJ1-2, with a possible D match to TRBD1 (6 bases). The germline V and J ends were trimmed by 4 bases and 4 bases, with 13 bases remaining between them. The CDR3 runs 13 residues. Per germline, CDR1 GTSNPN and CDR2 SVGIG (reference sequence).

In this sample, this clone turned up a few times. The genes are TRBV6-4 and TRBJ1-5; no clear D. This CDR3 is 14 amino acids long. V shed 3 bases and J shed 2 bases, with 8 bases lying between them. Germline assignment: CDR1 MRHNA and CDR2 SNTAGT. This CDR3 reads CASSESQGNQPQHF. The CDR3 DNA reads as TGTGCCAGCAGTGAATCCCAGGGCAATCAGCCCCAGCATTTT.

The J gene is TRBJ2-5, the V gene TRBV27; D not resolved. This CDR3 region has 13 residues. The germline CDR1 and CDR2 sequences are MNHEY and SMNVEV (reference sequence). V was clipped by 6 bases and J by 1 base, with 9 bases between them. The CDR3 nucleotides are TGTGCCAGCAGCCCTGGGCCCCAAGAGACCCAGTACTTC. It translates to CASSPGPQETQYF.

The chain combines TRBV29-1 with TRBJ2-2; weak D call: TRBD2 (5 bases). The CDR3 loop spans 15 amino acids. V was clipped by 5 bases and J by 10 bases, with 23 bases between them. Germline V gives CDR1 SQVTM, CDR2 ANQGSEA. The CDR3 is CSVLSLGGATTELFF. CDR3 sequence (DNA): TGCAGCGTTTTATCCCTAGGAGGAGCCACCACGGAGCTGTTTTTT.

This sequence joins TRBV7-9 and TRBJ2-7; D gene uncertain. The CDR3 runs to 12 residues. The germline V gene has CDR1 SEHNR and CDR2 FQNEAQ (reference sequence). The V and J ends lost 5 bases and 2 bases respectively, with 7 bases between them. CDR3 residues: CASSRTAYEQYF. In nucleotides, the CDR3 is TGTGCCAGCAGCCGGACCGCCTACGAGCAGTACTTC. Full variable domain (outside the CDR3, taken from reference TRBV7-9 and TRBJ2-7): DTGVSQNPRHKITKRGQNVTFRCDPISEHNRLYWYRQTLGQGPEFLTYFQNEAQLEKSRLLSDRFSAERPKGSFSTLEIQRTEQGDSAMYLCASSRTAYEQYFGPGTRLTVT.

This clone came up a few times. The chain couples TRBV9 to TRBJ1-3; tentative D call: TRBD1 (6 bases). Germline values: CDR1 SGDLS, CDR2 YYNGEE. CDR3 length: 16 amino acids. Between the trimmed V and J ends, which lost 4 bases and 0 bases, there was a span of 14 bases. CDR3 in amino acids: CASSPSTGVSGNTIYF. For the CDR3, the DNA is TGTGCCAGCAGCCCGTCGACAGGTGTCTCTGGAAACACCATATATTTT.

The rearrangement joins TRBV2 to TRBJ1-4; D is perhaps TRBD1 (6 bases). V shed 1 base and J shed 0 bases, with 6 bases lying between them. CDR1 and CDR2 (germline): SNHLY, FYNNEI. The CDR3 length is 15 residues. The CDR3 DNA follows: TGTGCCAGCAGTGAAGGGACAGCAACTAATGAAAAACTGTTTTTT. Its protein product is CASSEGTATNEKLFF.

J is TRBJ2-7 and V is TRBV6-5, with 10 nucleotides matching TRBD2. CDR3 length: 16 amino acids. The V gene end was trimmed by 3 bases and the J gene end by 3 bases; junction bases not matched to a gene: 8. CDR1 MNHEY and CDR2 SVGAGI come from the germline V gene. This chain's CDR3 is CASSYSRTSGGYEQYF. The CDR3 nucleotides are TGTGCCAGCAGTTATTCCCGGACTAGCGGCGGCTACGAGCAGTACTTC.

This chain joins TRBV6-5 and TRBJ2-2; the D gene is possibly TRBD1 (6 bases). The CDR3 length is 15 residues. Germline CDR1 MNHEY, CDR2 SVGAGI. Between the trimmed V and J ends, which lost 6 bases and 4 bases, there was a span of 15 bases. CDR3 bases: TGTGCCAGCAGCCGTCCAACAGGGACCACCGGGGAGCTGTTTTTT. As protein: CASSRPTGTTGELFF.

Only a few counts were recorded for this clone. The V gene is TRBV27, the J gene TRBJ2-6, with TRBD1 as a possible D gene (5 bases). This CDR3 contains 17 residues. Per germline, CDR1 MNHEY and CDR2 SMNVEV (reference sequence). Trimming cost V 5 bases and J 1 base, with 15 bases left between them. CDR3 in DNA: TGTGCCAGCAGTGCCCGACAGACTTTGTCTGGGGCCAACGTCCTGACTTTC. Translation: CASSARQTLSGANVLTF.

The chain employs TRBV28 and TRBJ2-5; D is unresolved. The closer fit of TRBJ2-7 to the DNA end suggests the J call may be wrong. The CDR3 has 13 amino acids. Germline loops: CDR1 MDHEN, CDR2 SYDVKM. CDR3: CASSLPGPYEQYF. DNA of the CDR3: TGTGCCAGCAGTTTGCCAGGTCCCTACGAGCAGTACTTC.